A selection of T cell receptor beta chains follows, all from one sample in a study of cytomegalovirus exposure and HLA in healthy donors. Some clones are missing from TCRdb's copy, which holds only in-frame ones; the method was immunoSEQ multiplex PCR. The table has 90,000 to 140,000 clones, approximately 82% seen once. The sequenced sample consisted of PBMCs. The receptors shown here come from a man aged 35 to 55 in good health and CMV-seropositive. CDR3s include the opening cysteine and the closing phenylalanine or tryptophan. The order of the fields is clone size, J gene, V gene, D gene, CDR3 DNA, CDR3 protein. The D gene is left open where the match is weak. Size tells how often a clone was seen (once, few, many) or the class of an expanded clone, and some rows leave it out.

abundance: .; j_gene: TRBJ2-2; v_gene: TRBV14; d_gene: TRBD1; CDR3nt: TGTGCCAGCAGCCTCGGGACAGTTAACACCGGGGAGCTGTTTTTT; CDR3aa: CASSLGTVNTGELFF
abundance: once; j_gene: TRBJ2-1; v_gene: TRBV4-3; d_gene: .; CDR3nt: TGCGCCAGCAGCCAAGAATCAGGGACAAGGCAGAATGGGCAGTTCTTC; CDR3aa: CASSQESGTRQNGQFF
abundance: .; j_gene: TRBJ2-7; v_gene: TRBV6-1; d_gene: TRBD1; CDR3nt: TGTGCCAGCAGCCCGGACAGGGGGCAATACGAGCAGTACTTC; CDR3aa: CASSPDRGQYEQYF
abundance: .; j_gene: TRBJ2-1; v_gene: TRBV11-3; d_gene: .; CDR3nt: TGTGCCAGCAGCGCCCAGGCCAGGGACTCCGGAGGTGAGCAGTTCTTC; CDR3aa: CASSAQARDSGGEQFF
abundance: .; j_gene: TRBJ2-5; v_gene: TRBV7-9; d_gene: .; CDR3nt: TGTGCCAGCAGCCAAGCACGCACCGATCGGACCCAGTACTTC; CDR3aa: CASSQARTDRTQYF
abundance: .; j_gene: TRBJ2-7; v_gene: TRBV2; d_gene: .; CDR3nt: TGTGCCAGCAAACGGGGGACCGCCTTAGACGAGCAGTACTTC; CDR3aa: CASKRGTALDEQYF
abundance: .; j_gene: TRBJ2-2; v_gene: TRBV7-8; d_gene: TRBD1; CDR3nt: TGTGCCAGCAACCAACTCACAGGGGGATTGACCGGGGAGCTGTTTTTT; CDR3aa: CASNQLTGGLTGELFF
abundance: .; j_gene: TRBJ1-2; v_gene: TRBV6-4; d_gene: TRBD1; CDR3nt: TGTGCCAGCAGTGAGACAGGGGTTCCTGGCTACACCTTC; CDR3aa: CASSETGVPGYTF
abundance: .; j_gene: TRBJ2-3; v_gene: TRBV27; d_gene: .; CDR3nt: TGTGCCAGTCCCAAGCAGCAGGGATCTGGTAGCACAGATACGCAGTATTTT; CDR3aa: CASPKQQGSGSTDTQYF
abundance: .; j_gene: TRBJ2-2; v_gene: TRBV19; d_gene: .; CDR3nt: TGTGCCAGTAGTACGGGGATCGGGGAGCTGTTTTTT; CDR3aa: CASSTGIGELFF
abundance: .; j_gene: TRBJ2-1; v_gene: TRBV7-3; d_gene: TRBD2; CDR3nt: TGTGCCAGAAGGACTAGCGGGAGGATAAATGAGCAGTTCTTC; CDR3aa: CARRTSGRINEQFF
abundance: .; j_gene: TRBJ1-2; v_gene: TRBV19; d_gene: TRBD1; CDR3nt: TGTGCCAGTCTGGACAGGTCCATCTATGGCTACACCTTC; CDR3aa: CASLDRSIYGYTF
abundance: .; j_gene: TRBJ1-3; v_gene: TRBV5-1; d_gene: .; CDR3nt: TGCGCCAGCAGCTTGGCCGAGCATAATAAAGGGGCCCCTGGAGGAAACACCATATATTTT; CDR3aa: CASSLAEHNKGAPGGNTIYF
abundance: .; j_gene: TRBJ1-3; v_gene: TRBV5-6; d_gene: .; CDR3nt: TGTGCCAGCAGCTTGGAGGGGGGGCCTGGAAACACCATATATTTT; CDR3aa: CASSLEGGPGNTIYF
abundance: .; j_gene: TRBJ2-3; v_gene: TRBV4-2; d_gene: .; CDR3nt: TGTGCCAGCAGCCAAGGAGGAGTTAGTCCCGATACGCAGTATTTT; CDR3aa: CASSQGGVSPDTQYF
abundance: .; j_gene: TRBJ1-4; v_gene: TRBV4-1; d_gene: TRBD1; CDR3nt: TGCGCCAGCAGCCAAGATACGGGGACAGGGGGCACCACTAATGAAAAACTGTTTTTT; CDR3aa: CASSQDTGTGGTTNEKLFF
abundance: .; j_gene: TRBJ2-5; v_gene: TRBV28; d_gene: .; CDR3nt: TGTGCCAGCAAGGAGACAGACTGGCCGGAGACCCAGTACTTC; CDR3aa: CASKETDWPETQYF
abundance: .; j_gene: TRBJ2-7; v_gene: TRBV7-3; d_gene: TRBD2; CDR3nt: TGTGCCAGTTCTCCTAGCGGGGGGGCGTCCGAGCAGTACTTC; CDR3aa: CASSPSGGASEQYF
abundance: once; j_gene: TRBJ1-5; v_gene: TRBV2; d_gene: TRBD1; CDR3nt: TGTGCCAGCAGTGAACAGGGGGCGAATCAGCCCCAGCATTTT; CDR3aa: CASSEQGANQPQHF
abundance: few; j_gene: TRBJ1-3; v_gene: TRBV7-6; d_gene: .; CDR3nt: TGTGCCAGCAGCGCGGACAGAAGCTCTGGAAACACCATATATTTT; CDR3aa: CASSADRSSGNTIYF
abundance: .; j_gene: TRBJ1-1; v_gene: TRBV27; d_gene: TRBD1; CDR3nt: TGTGCCAGCTCAAAGTGGACAGGGAATAACACTGAAGCTTTCTTT; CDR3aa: CASSKWTGNNTEAFF
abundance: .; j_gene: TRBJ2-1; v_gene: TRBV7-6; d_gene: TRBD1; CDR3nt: TGTGCCAGCAGCCCTACAGGGGCCTGGGATGAGCAGTTCTTC; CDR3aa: CASSPTGAWDEQFF
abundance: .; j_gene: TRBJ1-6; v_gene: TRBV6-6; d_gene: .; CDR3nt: TGTGCCAGCAGCACGGGGGCGGGGGGTTTAGGGTCACCCCTCCACTTT; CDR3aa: CASSTGAGGLGSPLHF
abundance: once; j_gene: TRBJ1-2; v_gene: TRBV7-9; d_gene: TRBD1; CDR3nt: TGTGCCAGCAGCTTGTGGGACAGCTATGGCTACACCTTC; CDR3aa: CASSLWDSYGYTF
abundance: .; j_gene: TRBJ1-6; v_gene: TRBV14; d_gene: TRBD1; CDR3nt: TGTGCCAGCAGCCAAGGACAGGGGGCGAATTCACCCCTCCACTTT; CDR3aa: CASSQGQGANSPLHF
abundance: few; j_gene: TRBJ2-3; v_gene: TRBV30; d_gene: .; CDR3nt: TGTGCCTGGAGTGTAAACCGGGGGGCCCTCACAGATACGCAGTATTTT; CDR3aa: CAWSVNRGALTDTQYF
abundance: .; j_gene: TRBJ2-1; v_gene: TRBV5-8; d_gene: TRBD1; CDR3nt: TGTGCCAGCAGCTTGGGTGGTCCAGGGACAGTTCCGTTCTTC; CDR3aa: CASSLGGPGTVPFF
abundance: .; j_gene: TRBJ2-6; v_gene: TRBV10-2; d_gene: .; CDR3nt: TGCGCCAGCGCGGGGTCTGGGGCCAACGTCCTGACTTTC; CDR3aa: CASAGSGANVLTF
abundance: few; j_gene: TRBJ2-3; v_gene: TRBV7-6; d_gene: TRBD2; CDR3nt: TGTGCCAGCAGCTTAGGTTTAGCGGGGAGTGCAGATACGCAGTATTTT; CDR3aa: CASSLGLAGSADTQYF
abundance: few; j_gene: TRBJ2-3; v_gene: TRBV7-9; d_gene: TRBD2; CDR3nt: TGTGCCAGCAGCTACGGACTAGCGGAAACAGATACGCAGTATTTT; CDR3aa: CASSYGLAETDTQYF
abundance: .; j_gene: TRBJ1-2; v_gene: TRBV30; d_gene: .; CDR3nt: TGTGCCTGGAGCGTAAGCGGGGGCCAGGGCTACACCTTC; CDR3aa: CAWSVSGGQGYTF